The 20 T cell receptor beta chains given below trace back to one sample, sequenced in a study of Ad26.COV2.S vaccination and SARS-CoV-2 variants. This sample's treatment: some 20 received Ad26.COV2.S at low or high dose, single or two shots; five or six received placebo; per-sample allocation not given. Sample collection was performed on day 63 after the first vaccine or placebo injection. Produced via immunoSEQ multiplex PCR; TCRdb's table is partial and in-frame only. The table records 400,000 to 500,000 clones, approximately 87% of them present only once. The input for sequencing was peripheral blood, taken in a trial of Ad26.COV2.S vaccine versus placebo. Source of these receptors: a person aged 18-60 years who received the Ad26.COV2.S COVID-19 vaccine or a placebo.

Written as DNA, the CDR3 is TGTGCCAGTAGTATGTGGACAGCCGGCTCCTACGAGCAGTACTTC. Amino acid sequence: CASSMWTAGSYEQYF. The V and J genes are TRBV19 and TRBJ2-7; tentatively, D is TRBD1 (6 bases). There are 15 residues in the CDR3. The V gene's germline CDR1 is LNHDA and CDR2 SQIVND (reference sequence). Trimming shortened V by 3 bases and J by 0 bases, and 12 bases separated the two germline ends.

The chain joins TRBV7-8 to TRBJ2-7; tentatively, D is TRBD1 or TRBD2 (5 bases each). Germline loops: CDR1 SGHVS, CDR2 FQNEAQ. The CDR3 loop spans 16 amino acids. V was pared by 6 bases and J by 4 bases, with 22 bases between. The CDR3, as DNA: TGTGCCAGCAGAGCTCCCGCCCAGGGACGGTATTACGAGCAGTACTTC. Its protein product is CASRAPAQGRYYEQYF.

The chain is built from TRBV6-6 and TRBJ1-2; 7 nucleotides match TRBD1. CDR3 size: 16 residues. Germline CDR1 MNHNY, CDR2 SVGAGI (reference sequence). V lost 2 bases and J lost 4; bases outside the gene matches: 10. The CDR3 bases are TGTGCCAGCAGTTACGGCCATCAGGGGGAGGGCTATGGCTACACCTTC. This sequence encodes CASSYGHQGEGYGYTF.

J is TRBJ2-3 and V is TRBV10-3; D remains ambiguous. V was clipped by 4 bases and J by 2 bases, with 16 bases between them. Germline lookup yields CDR1 ENHRY and CDR2 SYGVKD. The CDR3 covers 16 residues. This CDR3 is CAISGQLDKDTDTQYF. CDR3 sequence (DNA): TGTGCCATCAGTGGACAACTCGACAAAGACACAGATACGCAGTATTTT.

CDR3 coding DNA: TGTGCCAGCAGCTTGGGTCCAGGGATGGCAGATACGCAGTATTTT. Its protein product is CASSLGPGMADTQYF. The chain carries TRBV5-5 and TRBJ2-3; possibly TRBD1 for D (5 bases). Germline CDR1 reads SGHKS; CDR2 reads YYEKEE (reference sequence). The CDR3 length is 15 residues. Trimming stripped 0 bases from V and 4 bases from J, with 12 bases between. Supplemented by reference TRBV5-5 and TRBJ2-3, the full variable domain reads DAGVTQSPTHLIKTRGQQVTLRCSPISGHKSVSWYQQVLGQGPQFIFQYYEKEERGRGNFPDRFSARQFPNYSSELNVNALLLGDSALYLCASSLGPGMADTQYFGPGTRLTVL.

The chain uses TRBV7-8 and TRBJ2-7; D is perhaps TRBD1 or TRBD2 (5 bases each). The CDR3 covers 16 residues. The V end lost 4 bases, the J end lost 3 bases, and 19 bases lay between the germline ends. Germline lookup yields CDR1 SGHVS and CDR2 FQNEAQ. The CDR3 DNA reads TGTGCCAGCAGCTCCCCTACGCCGGGACCAGACTACGAGCAGTACTTC. It specifies CASSSPTPGPDYEQYF. Drawing the rest from reference TRBV7-8 and TRBJ2-7, the complete variable domain is GAGVSQSPRYKVAKRGQDVALRCDPISGHVSLFWYQQALGQGPEFLTYFQNEAQLDKSGLPSDRFFAERPEGSVSTLKIQRTQQEDSAVYLCASSSPTPGPDYEQYFGPGTRLTVT.

The rearrangement uses TRBV18 and TRBJ2-1; TRBD1 matches 8 bases. CDR3 length: 12 amino acids. Germline-derived CDR1 and CDR2 are KGHSH and LQKENI. Losses at the gene ends were 2 bases for V and 10 bases for J; bases not matched to a gene: 1. DNA of the CDR3: TGTGCCAGCTCACCAGACAGGGGCGAGCAGTTCTTC. This sequence encodes CASSPDRGEQFF.

This clone has just a few counts. V is TRBV19 and J is TRBJ2-1; TRBD2 matches at 12 bases. The CDR3 totals 16 residues. Germline-derived CDR1 and CDR2 are LNHDA and SQIVND (reference sequence). The junction had 4 bases not matched to a gene; V was cut back by 4 bases and J by 3 bases. The CDR3 DNA sequence: TGTGCCAGTAGTACCTTACTAGCGGGGGGCTACAATGAGCAGTTCTTC. Its protein product is CASSTLLAGGYNEQFF.

The chain carries TRBV12-3 or TRBV12-4 and TRBJ2-7; the D gene is possibly TRBD1 (6 bases). CDR3 length: 13 residues. Trimming took 7 bases from V and 4 from J, leaving 14 bases between them. The CDR3 DNA reads as TGTGCCAGCACCCGGGGACATCTTTACGAGCAGTACTTC. This codes for CASTRGHLYEQYF.

The chain recombines TRBV4-1 with TRBJ2-7; TRBD1 is a possible D gene (6 bases). CDR1 is MGHRA, CDR2 YSYEKL, per germline. The V end lost 3 bases, the J end lost 2 bases, and 17 bases lay between the germline ends. The CDR3 is 16 residues long. This chain's CDR3 is CASSQDQWTEAYEQYF. In DNA form, the CDR3 reads TGCGCCAGCAGCCAGGACCAATGGACAGAAGCCTACGAGCAGTACTTC.

Concerning this clone itself: Other DNA sequences within the sample encode an identical CDR3. V gene TRBV7-2 combines with J gene TRBJ1-4, with 7 bases lining up with TRBD1. The CDR3 length is 16 residues. Germline loops: CDR1 SGHTA, CDR2 FQGNSA. The V and J ends lost 5 bases and 4 bases, in that order; junction bases with no gene match: 10. The CDR3 sequence is CASSQHPGQFNEKLFF. As DNA, the CDR3 is TGTGCCAGCAGCCAGCACCCGGGACAGTTTAATGAAAAACTGTTTTTT.

The V and J genes are TRBV6-5 and TRBJ1-1, with no clear D. This CDR3 has 15 amino acids. CDR1 is MNHEY, CDR2 SVGAGI, per germline. V shed 6 bases and J shed 1 base, with 15 bases lying between them. The CDR3 DNA is TGTGCCAGCAGAGAGGGCCTCCCCCCGAACACTGAAGCTTTCTTT. Translation gives CASREGLPPNTEAFF.

V usage is TRBV19 and J usage is TRBJ1-6, with D hard to call. V lost 7 bases and J 7 bases, leaving 20 bases between the germline ends. This CDR3 comprises 16 residues. The germline V gene has CDR1 LNHDA and CDR2 SQIVND (reference sequence). CDR3 nucleotides: TGTGCCAGTACCCCTACCGGGAACGAAGGGAATTCACCCCTCCACTTT. It specifies CASTPTGNEGNSPLHF.

This chain connects TRBV11-3 to TRBJ2-1, with 8 bases aligning to TRBD1. The germline CDR1 and CDR2 sequences are SGHNT and YENEEA. The V gene end was trimmed by 5 bases and the J gene end by 6 bases; junction bases not matched to a gene: 3. This CDR3 region has 13 residues. The DNA of the CDR3 is TGTGCCAGCAGCGTACAGGGGGTCAATGAGCAGTTCTTC. This codes for CASSVQGVNEQFF.

The V call is TRBV9, the J call TRBJ2-4, with D tentatively TRBD2 (6 bases). V lost 4 bases to trimming and J lost 1 base, with 18 bases between them. This CDR3 contains 17 residues. The germline V gene has CDR1 SGDLS and CDR2 YYNGEE. The CDR3 loop is CASSPSGSQWAKNIQYF. CDR3 nucleotide sequence: TGTGCCAGCAGCCCCTCCGGGAGCCAATGGGCCAAAAACATTCAGTACTTC.

The chain uses TRBV10-3 and TRBJ2-2, with 10 bases identical to TRBD1. CDR1 and CDR2 from the germline V gene are ENHRY and SYGVKD. This CDR3 has 15 amino acids. The V gene end was trimmed by 6 bases and the J gene end by 2 bases; junction bases not matched to a gene: 3. This CDR3 reads CAIRTTGGNTGELFF. The CDR3 DNA reads TGTGCCATCAGGACGACAGGGGGCAACACCGGGGAGCTGTTTTTT.

This chain links TRBV6-5 with TRBJ2-7; D is possibly TRBD2 (7 bases). The CDR3 totals 15 residues. CDR1 and CDR2 (germline): MNHEY, SVGAGI. The ends were cut back, 7 bases at V and 4 bases at J, with 20 bases in the middle. The CDR3 sequence is CASNPVGRGGYEQYF. In nucleotides, the CDR3 is TGTGCCAGCAATCCGGTAGGCAGGGGAGGGTACGAGCAGTACTTC.

The V call is TRBV7-6, the J call TRBJ2-7; 10 positions match TRBD2. CDR1 and CDR2 from the germline V gene are SGHVS and FNYEAQ. The CDR3 spans 15 residues. J gave up 4 bases and V 4 bases, and 7 bases lay outside the gene matches. CDR3 protein: CASSSQRGGVYEQYF. The CDR3 coding sequence is TGTGCCAGCAGCTCACAGCGGGGGGGTGTTTACGAGCAGTACTTC. The complete variable domain, with remaining parts taken from reference TRBV7-6 and TRBJ2-7, reads GAGVSQSPRYKVTKRGQDVALRCDPISGHVSLYWYRQALGQGPEFLTYFNYEAQQDKSGLPNDRFSAERPEGSISTLTIQRTEQRDSAMYRCASSSQRGGVYEQYFGPGTRLTVT.

This clone has just a few counts. This chain joins TRBV6-2 or TRBV6-3 and TRBJ2-4, with D perhaps TRBD1 (5 bases). The germline V gene has CDR1 MNHEY and CDR2 SVGEGT. V gave up 5 bases and J gave up 6 bases, with 11 bases separating them. The CDR3 length is 13 residues. The CDR3 DNA follows: TGTGCCAGCAGTAGGGCAGGGTTAAACATTCAGTACTTC. It encodes CASSRAGLNIQYF.

This rearrangement joins TRBV10-2 to TRBJ2-7; TRBD1 aligns across 10 bases. V was pared by 3 bases and J by 8 bases, with 10 bases of the junction left unmatched. The CDR3 loop spans 15 amino acids. Looked up from germline, CDR1 is WSHSY and CDR2 is SAAADI. The CDR3 sequence is CASSDPGQGSGKQYF. The CDR3 DNA reads as TGCGCCAGCAGTGACCCGGGACAGGGGAGTGGGAAGCAGTACTTC.